This T cell receptor beta chain was found in a study of blood T cell repertoires in COVID-19. Overall study: The United States, Italy and Spain were the sources of the acute and convalescent COVID-19 samples.

This CDR3 is 13 amino acids long. The germline V and J ends were trimmed by 0 bases and 9 bases, with 9 bases remaining between them. Some clones are missing from TCRdb's copy, which holds only in-frame ones; the method was immunoSEQ multiplex PCR. The sample contains approximately 350,000 clones, 88% of which appear only once. While infection was still active, Seattle patients were enrolled and then followed longitudinally. The sequence was obtained from a woman in her 70s with COVID-19, enrolled during active disease. V gene TRBV12-3 or TRBV12-4 combines with J gene TRBJ2-1, with D possibly matching TRBD2 (5 bases). Input material: peripheral blood. CDR3 amino acids: CASSLARRFEQFF. The CDR3 region has the DNA TGTGCCAGCAGTTTAGCGCGGAGGTTTGAGCAGTTCTTC.